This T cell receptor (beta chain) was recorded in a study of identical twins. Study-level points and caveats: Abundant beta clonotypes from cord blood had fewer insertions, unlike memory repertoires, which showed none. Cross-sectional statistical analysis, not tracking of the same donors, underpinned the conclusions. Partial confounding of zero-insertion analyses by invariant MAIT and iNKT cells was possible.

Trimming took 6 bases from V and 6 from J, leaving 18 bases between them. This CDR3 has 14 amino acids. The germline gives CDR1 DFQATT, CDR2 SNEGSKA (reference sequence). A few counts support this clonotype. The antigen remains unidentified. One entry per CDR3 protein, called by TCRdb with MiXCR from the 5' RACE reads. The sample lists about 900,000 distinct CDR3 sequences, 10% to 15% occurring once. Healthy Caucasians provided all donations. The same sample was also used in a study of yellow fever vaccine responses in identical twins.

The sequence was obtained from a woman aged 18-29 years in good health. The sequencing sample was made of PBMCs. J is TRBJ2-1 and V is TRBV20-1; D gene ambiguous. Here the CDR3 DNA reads TGCAGTGCATGGTTTTGGGTAAAGCCCAATGAGCAGTTCTTC. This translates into CSAWFWVKPNEQFF.